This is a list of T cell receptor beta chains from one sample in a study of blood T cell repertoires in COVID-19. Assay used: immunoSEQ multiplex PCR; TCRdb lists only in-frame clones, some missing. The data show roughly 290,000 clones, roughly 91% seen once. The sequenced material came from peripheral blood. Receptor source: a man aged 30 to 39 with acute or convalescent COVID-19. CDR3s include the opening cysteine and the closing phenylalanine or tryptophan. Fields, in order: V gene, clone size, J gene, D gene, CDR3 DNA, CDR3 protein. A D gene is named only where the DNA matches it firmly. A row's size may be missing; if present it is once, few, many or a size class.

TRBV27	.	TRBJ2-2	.	TGTGCCAGCAGTTTCTGGCAGGGTGACACCGGGGAGCTGTTTTTT	CASSFWQGDTGELFF
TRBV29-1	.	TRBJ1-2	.	TGCAGCGTTGAAGCCCGGGTTGGCTACACCTTC	CSVEARVGYTF
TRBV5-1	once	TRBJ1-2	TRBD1	TGCGCCAGCAGCTCCACGGGACAGGGTGCTGACTATGGCTACACCTTC	CASSSTGQGADYGYTF
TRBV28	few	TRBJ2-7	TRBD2	TGTGCCAGCAGTTCTTATTGGACTAGCGGGATCCTTACAAACTACGAGCAGTACTTC	CASSSYWTSGILTNYEQYF
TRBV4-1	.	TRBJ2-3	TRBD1	TGCGCCAGCAGCCAAGTTCTAGGGGGCGCAGATACGCAGTATTTT	CASSQVLGGADTQYF
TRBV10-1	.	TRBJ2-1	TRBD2	TGCGCCATGCTACTAGCGGTAGCCTACAATGAGCAGTTCTTC	CAMLLAVAYNEQFF
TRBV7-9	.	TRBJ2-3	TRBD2	TGTGCCAGCAGCCAGGGACTAGCGCCCAGCACAGATACGCAGTATTTT	CASSQGLAPSTDTQYF
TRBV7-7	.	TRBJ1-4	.	TGTGCTAGCAGCTTAGGGGCGGGAGTCAATGAAAAACTGTTTTTT	CASSLGAGVNEKLFF
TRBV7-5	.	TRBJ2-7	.	TGTGCCAGAACCACAAAGGATGACAGGGCGAACTACGAGCAGTACTTC	CARTTKDDRANYEQYF
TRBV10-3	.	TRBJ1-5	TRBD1	TGTGCCATCAGTGACACAGAGACAGGGATCTATCAGCCCCAGCATTTT	CAISDTETGIYQPQHF
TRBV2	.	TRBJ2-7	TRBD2	TGTGCCAGCACGGTTAGGGCGGGACTAGCGAATGCCTACGAGCAGTACTTC	CASTVRAGLANAYEQYF
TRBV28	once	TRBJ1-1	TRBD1	TGTGCCATCAAGGGACAGTTGAACACTGAAGCTTTCTTT	CAIKGQLNTEAFF
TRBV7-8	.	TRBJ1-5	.	TGTGCCAGCAGCCCCTACCCCGACACCAATCAGCCCCAGCATTTT	CASSPYPDTNQPQHF
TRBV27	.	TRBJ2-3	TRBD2	TGTGCCAGCAGTTTAAATAGCGGGGGGTTCGCAGATACGCAGTATTTT	CASSLNSGGFADTQYF
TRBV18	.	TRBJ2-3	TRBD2	TGTGCCAGCTCACCAACGGGACTAGGGGCAGATACGCAGTATTTT	CASSPTGLGADTQYF
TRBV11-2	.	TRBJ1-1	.	TGTGCCAGCAGATTCCTACAGAGGAGGGGTAGCATGAACACTGAAGCTTTCTTT	CASRFLQRRGSMNTEAFF
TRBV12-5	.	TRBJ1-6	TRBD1	TGTGCTAGTGGTTTGGGGGGACAGGACCTCTATAATTCACCCCTCCACTTT	CASGLGGQDLYNSPLHF
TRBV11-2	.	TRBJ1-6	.	TGTGCCAGCAGCTTAGTAGATAATTCACCCCTCCACTTT	CASSLVDNSPLHF
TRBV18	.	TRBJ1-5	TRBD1	TGTGCCAGCTCGCTCGAACAGGGGGGTCAGCCCCAGCATTTT	CASSLEQGGQPQHF
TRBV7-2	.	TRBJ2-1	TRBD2	TGTGCCAGCAGCTTCGCTAGCGGGAGAGCTGAGCAGTTCTTC	CASSFASGRAEQFF
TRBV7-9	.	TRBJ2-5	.	TGTGCCAGCAGCTCGTGGACCAGCGGAGAGACCCAGTACTTC	CASSSWTSGETQYF
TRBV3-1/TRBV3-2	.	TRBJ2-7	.	TGTGCCAGCAGCCAAGGGGCCAGGGGGAGGTTCGACGAGCAGTACTTC	CASSQGARGRFDEQYF
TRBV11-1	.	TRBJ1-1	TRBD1	TGTGCCAGCAGCTTAGGAGGACAGGGAGTTGCAACTGAAGCTTTCTTT	CASSLGGQGVATEAFF
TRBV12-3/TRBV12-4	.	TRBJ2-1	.	TGTGCCAGCAGTTTAGGACTCGACAATGAGCAGTTCTTC	CASSLGLDNEQFF
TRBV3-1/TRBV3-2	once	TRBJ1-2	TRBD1	TGTGCCAGCAGCCAAGCCAGGACAGGGGTATATGGCTACACCTTC	CASSQARTGVYGYTF
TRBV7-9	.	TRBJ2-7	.	TGTGCCAGCAGCTTGGGGGGAGTCAACGAGCAGTACTTC	CASSLGGVNEQYF
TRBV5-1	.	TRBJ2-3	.	TGCGCCAGCAGCTTTTCCCGGGGAGCAGATACGCAGTATTTT	CASSFSRGADTQYF
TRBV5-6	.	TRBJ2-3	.	TGTGCCAGCAGCTTGGCAGCGCTTGCCACAGATACGCAGTATTTT	CASSLAALATDTQYF
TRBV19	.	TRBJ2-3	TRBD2	TGTGCCAGTACCACTCAACTAGCGGGAGGTCCAGATACGCAGTATTTT	CASTTQLAGGPDTQYF
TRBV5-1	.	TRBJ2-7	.	TGCGCCAGCAGCTTGTGGGGGGAGCAAAGCTACGAGCAGTACTTC	CASSLWGEQSYEQYF
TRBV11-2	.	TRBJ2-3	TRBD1	TGTGCCAGCAGGCTAGGGGGCGGGCGGACAGGGAGCACAGATACGCAGTATTTT	CASRLGGGRTGSTDTQYF
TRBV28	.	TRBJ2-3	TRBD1	TGTGCCAGCACTCTATATAGGGGACAGGGGTCAGATACGCAGTATTTT	CASTLYRGQGSDTQYF
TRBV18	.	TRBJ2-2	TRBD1	TGTGCCAGCTTCCCGGCCGCGACAGGGATCACCGGGGAGCTGTTTTTT	CASFPAATGITGELFF
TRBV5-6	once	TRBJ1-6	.	TGTGCCAGCAGTTCGGGGTGGCGGGGTTCACCCCTCCACTTT	CASSSGWRGSPLHF
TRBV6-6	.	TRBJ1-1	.	TGTGCCAGCAGCGGGCATGGACAGCTGAACACTGAAGCTTTCTTT	CASSGHGQLNTEAFF
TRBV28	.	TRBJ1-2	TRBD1	TGTGCCAGCAGCCTAACAGGGGTTCATGGCTACACCTTC	CASSLTGVHGYTF
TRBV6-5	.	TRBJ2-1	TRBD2	TGTGCCAGCAGTTACTTCAGCGGGAGGGCCTCCGAGCAGTTCTTC	CASSYFSGRASEQFF
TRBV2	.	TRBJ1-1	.	TGTGCCAGCAGTGAAATCGGCAGGCACTTGGCCACTGAAGCTTTCTTT	CASSEIGRHLATEAFF
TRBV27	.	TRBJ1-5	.	TGTGCCAGCAGTCCCATTACCGAGGGGGATCAGCCCCAGCATTTT	CASSPITEGDQPQHF
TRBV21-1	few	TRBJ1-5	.	TGTGCCAGCAGCAAGGGCGGGCAGCCCCAGCATTTT	CASSKGGQPQHF
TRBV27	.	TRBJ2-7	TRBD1	TGTGCCAGCAGTCCAACCGGGACAGGGGTTGGATACGAGCAGTACTTC	CASSPTGTGVGYEQYF
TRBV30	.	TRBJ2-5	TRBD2	TGTGCCTGGAAAGGACTAGCGACACAGACCCAGTACTTC	CAWKGLATQTQYF
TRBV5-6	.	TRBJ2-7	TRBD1	TGTGCCAGCAGCGACCTGGACAGGACCGAGGGGGAGCAGTACTTC	CASSDLDRTEGEQYF
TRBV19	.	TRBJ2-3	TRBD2	TGTGCCAGTAGTCCAGCGGGAGTGGCAAATACGCAGTATTTT	CASSPAGVANTQYF
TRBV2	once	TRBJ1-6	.	TGTGCCAGCAGCCGGGGGGACGCGGGATTGCCCCTCCACTTT	CASSRGDAGLPLHF
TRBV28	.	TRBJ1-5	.	TGTGCCAGTTCCCCACCAGGCAGCAATCAGCCCCAGCATTTT	CASSPPGSNQPQHF
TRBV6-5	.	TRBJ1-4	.	TGTGCCAGCAGTCGGGGGGGCGAGGAAAAACTGTTTTTT	CASSRGGEEKLFF
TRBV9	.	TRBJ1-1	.	TGTGCCAGCAGCGTCCAGGGAGGAACTGAAGCTTTCTTT	CASSVQGGTEAFF
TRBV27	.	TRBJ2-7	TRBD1	TGTGCCAGCAGTTTTCGGGACAGGATGGCCGCACGTGACTCTAATTCTACGGAGGGGTACTTC	CASSFRDRMAARDSNSTEGYF